The rows below give T cell receptor beta chains drawn from one sample of a study of cytomegalovirus exposure and HLA in healthy donors. Measured with immunoSEQ multiplex PCR; TCRdb has only the in-frame clones, and not every one. The data show around 150,000 clones, 75% to 85% seen once. The sequencing input was PBMCs. The receptor set was obtained from a girl aged 2-10 years in good health and CMV-seropositive. Both conserved end residues are part of each CDR3. The D gene is left open where the match is weak. A clone size is listed for some rows: how often the clone was seen (once, few, many), or a class if it is expanded.

j_call clone_size d_call v_call cdr3_aa cdr3_nt
TRBJ2-1 NA TRBD2 TRBV10-2 CASSGLAPFYNEQFF TGCGCCAGCAGCGGACTAGCACCATTTTACAATGAGCAGTTCTTC
TRBJ1-1 few TRBD1 TRBV10-1 CATNQGGSSEAFF TGCGCCACGAACCAGGGGGGAAGCTCTGAAGCTTTCTTT
TRBJ2-6 NA NA TRBV2 CASSENSGASSGANVLTF TGTGCCAGCAGTGAAAATTCAGGGGCTAGCTCTGGGGCCAACGTCCTGACTTTC
TRBJ1-2 once TRBD1 TRBV6-1 CASSGRQGGYTF TGTGCCAGCAGTGGCCGACAGGGAGGCTACACCTTC
TRBJ2-1 few NA TRBV29-1 CSVKGGVQNNEQFF TGCAGCGTGAAAGGCGGGGTTCAAAACAATGAGCAGTTCTTC
TRBJ2-7 NA TRBD1 TRBV7-9 CASRTGTGVYEQYF TGTGCCAGCAGGACCGGGACAGGGGTCTACGAGCAGTACTTC
TRBJ1-5 NA NA TRBV21-1 CASSSQGARVGNQPQHF TGTGCCAGCAGCTCACAGGGGGCGCGGGTTGGCAATCAGCCCCAGCATTTT
TRBJ2-7 NA NA TRBV6-1 CASRDQGPPYEQYF TGTGCCAGCAGGGACCAGGGGCCGCCCTACGAGCAGTACTTC
TRBJ1-1 NA NA TRBV18 CASSPRSGGNTEAFF TGTGCCAGCTCACCGCGCTCCGGCGGGAACACTGAAGCTTTCTTT
TRBJ1-2 few NA TRBV5-4 CASWRGFRSNYGYTF TGTGCCAGCTGGCGCGGGTTCCGATCTAACTATGGCTACACCTTC
TRBJ2-2 NA TRBD1 TRBV7-7 CASSPTGRGELFF TGTGCTAGCAGCCCGACAGGGCGCGGGGAGCTGTTTTTT
TRBJ2-5 NA NA TRBV10-3 CAISASDQETQYF TGTGCCATCTCCGCTAGCGACCAAGAGACCCAGTACTTC
TRBJ2-2 NA NA TRBV30 CAWEGGQGFTGELFF TGTGCCTGGGAGGGGGGGCAGGGCTTCACCGGGGAGCTGTTTTTT
TRBJ2-3 NA TRBD2 TRBV6-4 CASSEGSGSTDTQYF TGTGCCAGCAGTGAAGGTAGCGGGAGTACAGATACGCAGTATTTT
TRBJ2-6 once TRBD1 TRBV5-4 CASSLGQGMSGANVLTF TGTGCCAGCAGCTTGGGACAGGGGATGTCTGGGGCCAACGTCCTGACTTTC
TRBJ2-2 NA TRBD1 TRBV29-1 CSVELGTGTGELFF TGCAGCGTTGAACTTGGGACAGGGACCGGGGAGCTGTTTTTT
TRBJ2-2 NA TRBD1 TRBV6-5 CASLRDRGSGELFF TGTGCCAGCCTCCGGGACAGGGGCTCCGGGGAGCTGTTTTTT
TRBJ2-5 NA NA TRBV7-3 CASSLISYQETQYF TGTGCCAGCAGCTTAATCTCGTACCAAGAGACCCAGTACTTC
TRBJ1-1 once NA TRBV5-4 CASSLVSGSEAFF TGTGCCAGCAGCTTGGTGTCGGGGTCTGAAGCTTTCTTT
TRBJ2-1 NA TRBD2 TRBV14 CASSQAGGPHNEQFF TGTGCCAGCAGCCAAGCGGGAGGGCCGCACAATGAGCAGTTCTTC
TRBJ1-3 NA NA TRBV7-6 CASSLYIRGTGNTIYF TGTGCCAGCAGCTTATACATCAGGGGAACTGGAAACACCATATATTTT
TRBJ2-7 NA TRBD2 TRBV4-1 CASSQGRVSGSTNF TGCGCCAGCAGCCAAGGGAGGGTTAGCGGGAGTACAAACTTC
TRBJ2-3 NA TRBD2 TRBV5-1 CASTPRLAADTQYF TGCGCCAGCACCCCCAGACTAGCAGCCGATACGCAGTATTTT
TRBJ2-6 NA TRBD1 TRBV11-2 CASRSGTGKDRGANVLTF TGTGCCAGCAGGTCGGGGACAGGGAAGGATCGTGGGGCCAACGTCCTGACTTTC
TRBJ2-4 NA TRBD2 TRBV28 CASTTSWGGSGRMRVKNIQYF TGTGCCAGCACTACTAGTTGGGGGGGTAGCGGGAGGATGAGGGTTAAAAACATTCAGTACTTC
TRBJ1-1 NA TRBD1 TRBV30 CAHDRGQGTEAFF TGTGCCCATGACAGGGGGCAGGGGACTGAAGCTTTCTTT
TRBJ2-5 NA NA TRBV9 CASSADGGRETQYF TGTGCCAGCAGCGCAGACGGGGGTCGGGAGACCCAGTACTTC
TRBJ2-7 few TRBD1 TRBV30 CAWSPLTGAEQYF TGTGCCTGGAGCCCCCTGACAGGGGCCGAGCAGTACTTC
TRBJ2-2 NA TRBD1 TRBV19 CASSMGRQGKNTGELFF TGTGCCAGTAGTATGGGTCGACAGGGTAAGAACACCGGGGAGCTGTTTTTT
TRBJ2-6 NA TRBD2 TRBV4-1 CASSQDRLAGLTSTGANVLTF TGCGCCAGCAGCCAAGATCGACTAGCGGGACTAACTAGCACTGGGGCCAACGTCCTGACTTTC
TRBJ1-2 NA NA TRBV7-8 CASSLAVRRGGYTF TGTGCCAGCAGCTTAGCGGTGCGGCGGGGCGGCTACACCTTC
TRBJ2-2 NA NA TRBV7-3 CASSSRLRRQTGELFF TGTGCCAGCAGCTCCCGCCTAAGGCGGCAGACCGGGGAGCTGTTTTTT
TRBJ1-1 NA TRBD1 TRBV30 CAWSGGTGRTNTEAFF TGTGCCTGGAGTGGGGGGACAGGGCGGACGAACACTGAAGCTTTCTTT
TRBJ1-3 NA TRBD1 TRBV9 CASSVGTGPGNTIYF TGTGCCAGCAGCGTCGGGACAGGGCCTGGAAACACCATATATTTT
TRBJ2-5 NA TRBD1 TRBV19 CASRRQGGVAQYF TGTGCCAGTAGGCGACAGGGGGGAGTGGCCCAGTACTTC
TRBJ2-7 NA NA TRBV7-7 CASSLQGPRYEQYF TGTGCTAGCAGCTTACAGGGCCCACGCTACGAGCAGTACTTC
TRBJ2-7 NA TRBD1 TRBV27 CASSAQGQWEQYF TGTGCCAGCAGTGCCCAGGGACAGTGGGAGCAGTACTTC
TRBJ2-7 few TRBD2 TRBV6-1 CASSDSGRALTYEQYF TGTGCCAGCAGTGATAGCGGGAGGGCCCTTACCTACGAGCAGTACTTC
TRBJ2-7 NA TRBD2 TRBV5-6 CASSFSSGEQYF TGTGCCAGCAGTTTTTCTAGCGGGGAGCAGTACTTC
TRBJ1-5 NA TRBD1 TRBV10-2 CASSGAGGLYQPQHF TGCGCCAGCAGTGGGGCAGGGGGCCTGTATCAGCCCCAGCATTTT
TRBJ1-2 NA NA TRBV5-1 CASSLGGDGYTF TGCGCCAGCAGCTTGGGGGGGGACGGCTACACCTTC
TRBJ2-2 NA NA TRBV6-5 CASSYSKGVAGELFF TGTGCCAGCAGTTACTCGAAAGGGGTAGCCGGGGAGCTGTTTTTT
TRBJ2-7 once TRBD1 TRBV5-4 CASSWGTGDEQYF TGTGCCAGCAGCTGGGGGACAGGCGACGAGCAGTACTTC
TRBJ2-1 NA TRBD2 TRBV28 CASTRLAGGVYNEQFF TGTGCCAGCACAAGACTAGCGGGAGGTGTCTACAATGAGCAGTTCTTC
TRBJ1-2 NA TRBD1 TRBV11-1 CASSLVWDRNRDYGYTF TGTGCCAGCAGCTTAGTGTGGGACAGGAACAGAGACTATGGCTACACCTTC
TRBJ2-3 few NA TRBV6-1 CASNPALGGTDTQYF TGTGCCAGCAATCCGGCCTTAGGAGGCACAGATACGCAGTATTTT
TRBJ1-1 NA NA TRBV30 CAWSTRGGEAFF TGTGCCTGGAGTACCAGAGGTGGTGAAGCTTTCTTT
TRBJ2-5 NA NA TRBV5-1 CASSYMDYQETQYF TGCGCCAGCAGCTACATGGACTACCAAGAGACCCAGTACTTC